Listed here are 13 T cell receptor beta chains from one sample, sequenced in a study of shared clonotypes between healthy human individuals. The table came from immunoSEQ multiplex PCR; TCRdb's copy has only in-frame clones and leaves some out. The data show 500,000 to 550,000 clones, approximately 95% seen once. Sample: naive CD4+ T cells sorted from blood. The subset is: CD45RA+ positively selected. The receptors were sampled from a woman aged 25 to 45 in good health.

The chain links TRBV28 to TRBJ2-5, with 9 positions matching TRBD2. Unmatched junction bases numbered 8, after V lost 6 bases and J lost 6 bases. The CDR3 consists of 14 residues. Germline values: CDR1 MDHEN, CDR2 SYDVKM. The CDR3 DNA follows: TGTGCCAGCAGGATTAGCGGGAGTGGGAAGACCCAGTACTTC. Translated: CASRISGSGKTQYF.

The chain is built from TRBV6-1 and TRBJ2-5, with 11 bases fitting TRBD2. V shed 3 bases, J shed 6 bases, and the junction held 9 bases outside the gene matches. This CDR3 contains 16 residues. CDR1 and CDR2 from the germline V gene are MNHNS and SASEGT. CDR3 sequence (DNA): TGTGCCAGCAGTGATCGGGTAGCGGGAGGGCCGAAGACCCAGTACTTC. This sequence encodes CASSDRVAGGPKTQYF.

The chain joins TRBV11-2 to TRBJ1-1; D unclear. Trimming removed 2 bases at V and 3 bases at J, with 10 bases between. In germline, CDR1 is SGHAT, CDR2 FQNNGV. CDR3 length: 14 amino acids. The CDR3 is CASSLIGADTEAFF. The CDR3 region has the DNA TGTGCCAGCAGCTTAATTGGCGCGGACACTGAAGCTTTCTTT.

The genes are TRBV18 and TRBJ2-7; TRBD1 matches 7 bases. The CDR3 loop spans 14 amino acids. V lost 3 bases and J lost 1; bases outside the gene matches: 3. Germline CDR1 is KGHSH and CDR2 is LQKENI. CDR3 sequence reads: CASSPRGLSYEQYF. DNA of the CDR3: TGTGCCAGCTCACCGAGGGGGCTATCCTACGAGCAGTACTTC.

The V gene is TRBV2, the J gene TRBJ2-5, with D perhaps matching TRBD2 (5 bases). The length of the CDR3 is 12 residues. Trimming left V 7 bases short and J 7 bases short, with 13 bases between. CDR1 and CDR2 from the germline V gene are SNHLY and FYNNEI. The CDR3 DNA is TGTGCCAGCACCGATGGAGGAGGGACCCAGTACTTC. Protein sequence: CASTDGGGTQYF.

The gene calls are TRBV11-3 and TRBJ1-6, with 9 bases that match TRBD1. Germline-derived CDR1 and CDR2 are SGHNT and YENEEA. The CDR3 sequence is 16 residues long. The V segment lost 4 bases and the J segment 10 bases; nucleotides outside the gene matches: 11. The CDR3 DNA follows: TGTGCCAGCAGCTGGGCCTTGGACAGGGGAAAGTCACCCCTCCACTTT. This encodes CASSWALDRGKSPLHF.

The chain has TRBV11-2 and TRBJ2-7; D remains ambiguous. The CDR3 extends over 12 amino acids. The germline V gene encodes CDR1 SGHAT and CDR2 FQNNGV. V lost 5 bases and J 0 bases, leaving 5 bases between the germline ends. The CDR3 DNA reads as TGTGCCAGCAGCATCAACTCCTACGAGCAGTACTTC. This translates into CASSINSYEQYF.

This chain's CDR3 is CASTIRGRAAEQYF. The CDR3 bases are TGTGCCAGCACTATCCGGGGGAGGGCGGCCGAGCAGTACTTC. This chain connects TRBV5-6 to TRBJ2-7; 7 bases align to TRBD2. CDR3 length: 14 residues. Germline V lookup: CDR1 SGHDT, CDR2 YYEEEE. V shed 6 bases, J shed 6 bases, and the junction held 12 bases outside the gene matches.

The chain recombines TRBV2 with TRBJ2-2; D may be TRBD2 (7 bases). CDR3 length: 15 amino acids. Trimming cost V 1 base and J 5 bases, with 11 bases left between them. Germline CDR1 and CDR2: SNHLY and FYNNEI. DNA for the CDR3: TGTGCCAGCAGTGAAGTTGGGAGGGGGACCGGGGAGCTGTTTTTT. Amino acid sequence: CASSEVGRGTGELFF.

In nucleotides, the CDR3 is TGCAGTGGGAGGGGCACAGATACGCAGTATTTT. This codes for CSGRGTDTQYF. J is TRBJ2-3 and V is TRBV20-1; tentative D call: TRBD2 (6 bases). This CDR3 comprises 11 residues. Germline-derived CDR1 and CDR2 are DFQATT and SNEGSKA (reference sequence). V lost 7 bases, J lost 1 base, and 6 bases lay in between.

The chain has TRBV10-3 and TRBJ1-3; D unresolved. Germline loops: CDR1 ENHRY, CDR2 SYGVKD. This CDR3 is built from 15 residues. V lost 7 bases and J 0 bases, leaving 13 bases between the germline ends. This CDR3 reads CAITGAISSGNTIYF. Here the CDR3 DNA reads TGTGCCATCACGGGAGCGATTAGCTCTGGAAACACCATATATTTT.

This chain links TRBV7-9 with TRBJ2-7; D remains unclear. This CDR3 has 14 amino acids. The V gene's germline CDR1 is SEHNR and CDR2 FQNEAQ (reference sequence). Trimming took 4 bases from V and 4 from J, leaving 14 bases between them. The CDR3, as DNA: TGTGCCAGCAGCTCCCTACTCGGCATATACGAGCAGTACTTC. It specifies CASSSLLGIYEQYF.

The CDR3, as DNA: TGTGCCACCAGCAGAGACGGCGGGGGGGAAGCTTTCTTT. Its protein is CATSRDGGGEAFF. The rearrangement links TRBV15 to TRBJ1-1; possibly TRBD1 for D (5 bases). Germline values: CDR1 LNHNV, CDR2 YYDKDF (reference sequence). CDR3 length: 13 amino acids. Trimming took off 0 bases at V and 8 bases at J, with 10 bases between the two ends.